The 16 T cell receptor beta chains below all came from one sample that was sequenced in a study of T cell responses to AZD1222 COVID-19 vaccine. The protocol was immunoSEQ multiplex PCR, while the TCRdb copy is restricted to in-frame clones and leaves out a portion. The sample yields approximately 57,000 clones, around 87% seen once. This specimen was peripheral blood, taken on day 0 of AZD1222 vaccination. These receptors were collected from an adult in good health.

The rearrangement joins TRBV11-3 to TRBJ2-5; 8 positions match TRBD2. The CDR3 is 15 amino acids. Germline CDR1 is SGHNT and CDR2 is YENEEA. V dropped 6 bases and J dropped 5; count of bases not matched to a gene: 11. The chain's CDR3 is CASRVNGGAGETQYF. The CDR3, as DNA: TGTGCCAGCAGGGTTAACGGGGGGGCCGGGGAGACCCAGTACTTC.

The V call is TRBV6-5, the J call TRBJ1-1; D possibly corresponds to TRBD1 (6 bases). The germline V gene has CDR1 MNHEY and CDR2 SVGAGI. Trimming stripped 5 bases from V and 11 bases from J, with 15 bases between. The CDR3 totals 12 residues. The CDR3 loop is CASSNTGLRAFF. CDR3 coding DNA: TGTGCCAGCAGTAATACAGGGTTGAGGGCTTTCTTT.

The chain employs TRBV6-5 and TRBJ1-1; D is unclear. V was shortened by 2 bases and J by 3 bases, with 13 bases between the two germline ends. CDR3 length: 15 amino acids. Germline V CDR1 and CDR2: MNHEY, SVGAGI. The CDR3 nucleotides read TGTGCCAGCAGTTACGGCAGTACATCAGACACTGAAGCTTTCTTT. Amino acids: CASSYGSTSDTEAFF.

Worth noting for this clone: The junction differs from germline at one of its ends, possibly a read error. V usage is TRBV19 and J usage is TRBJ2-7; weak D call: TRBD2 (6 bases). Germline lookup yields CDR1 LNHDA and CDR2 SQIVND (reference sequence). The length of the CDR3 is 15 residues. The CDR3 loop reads CASSLEGGLTYEQYF. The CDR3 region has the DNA TGTGCCAGTAGTTTAGAGGGAGGACTGACCTACGAGCAGTACTTC. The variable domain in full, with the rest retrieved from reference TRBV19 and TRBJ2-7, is DGGITQSPKYLFRKEGQNVTLSCEQNLNHDAMYWYRQDPGQGLRLIYYSQIVNDFQKGDIAEGYSVSREKKESFPLTVTSAQKNPTAFYLCASSLEGGLTYEQYFGPGTRLTVT.

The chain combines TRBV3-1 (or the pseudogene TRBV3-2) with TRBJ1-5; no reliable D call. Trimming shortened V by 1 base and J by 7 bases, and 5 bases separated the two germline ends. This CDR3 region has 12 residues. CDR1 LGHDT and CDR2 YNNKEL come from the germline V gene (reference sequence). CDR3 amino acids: CASSQGGQPQHF. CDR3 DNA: TGTGCCAGCAGCCAAGGGGGACAGCCCCAGCATTTT.

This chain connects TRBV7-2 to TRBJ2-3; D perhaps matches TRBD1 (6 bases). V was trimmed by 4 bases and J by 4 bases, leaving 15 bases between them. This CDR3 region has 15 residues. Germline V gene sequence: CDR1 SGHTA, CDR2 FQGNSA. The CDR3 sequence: CASSSRGSGADTQYF. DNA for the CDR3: TGTGCCAGCAGCTCAAGAGGGTCAGGGGCAGATACGCAGTATTTT.

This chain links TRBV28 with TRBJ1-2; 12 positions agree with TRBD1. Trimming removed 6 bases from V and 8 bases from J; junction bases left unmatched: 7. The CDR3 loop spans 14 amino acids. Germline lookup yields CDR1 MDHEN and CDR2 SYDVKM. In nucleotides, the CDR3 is TGTGCCAGCAGGCCTGGGACAGGGGGCTGGGGCTACACCTTC. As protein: CASRPGTGGWGYTF.

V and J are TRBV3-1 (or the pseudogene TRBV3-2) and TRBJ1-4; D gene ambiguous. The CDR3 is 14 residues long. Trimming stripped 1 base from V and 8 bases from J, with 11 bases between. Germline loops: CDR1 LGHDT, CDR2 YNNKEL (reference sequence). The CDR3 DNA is TGTGCCAGCAGCCAAGGAGGGATTGGAGAAAAACTGTTTTTT. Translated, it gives CASSQGGIGEKLFF.

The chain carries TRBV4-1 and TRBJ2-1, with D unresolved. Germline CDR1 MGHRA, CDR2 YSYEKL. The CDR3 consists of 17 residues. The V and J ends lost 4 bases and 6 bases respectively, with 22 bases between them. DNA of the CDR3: TGCGCCAGCAGCCCGACTCCCGGGTCACCCTCGCCCAATGAGCAGTTCTTC. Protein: CASSPTPGSPSPNEQFF.

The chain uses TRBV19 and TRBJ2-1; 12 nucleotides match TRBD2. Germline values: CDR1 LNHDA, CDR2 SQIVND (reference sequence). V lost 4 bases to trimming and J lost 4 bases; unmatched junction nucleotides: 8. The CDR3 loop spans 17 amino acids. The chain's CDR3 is CASSTLLAGGRYNEQFF. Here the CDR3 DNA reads TGTGCCAGTAGTACTCTCCTAGCGGGAGGGCGATACAATGAGCAGTTCTTC.

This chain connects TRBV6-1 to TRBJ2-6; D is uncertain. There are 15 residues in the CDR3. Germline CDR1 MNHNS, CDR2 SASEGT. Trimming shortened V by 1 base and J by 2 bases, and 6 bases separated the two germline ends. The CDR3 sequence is CASSEVSAGANVLTF. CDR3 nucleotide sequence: TGTGCCAGCAGTGAAGTGAGCGCTGGGGCCAACGTCCTGACTTTC.

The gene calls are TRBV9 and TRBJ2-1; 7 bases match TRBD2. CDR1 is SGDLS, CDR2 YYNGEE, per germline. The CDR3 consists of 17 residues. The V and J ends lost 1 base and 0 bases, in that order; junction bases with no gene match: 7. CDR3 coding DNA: TGTGCCAGCAGCGTAAGTACTAGCGCGAGCTCCTACAATGAGCAGTTCTTC. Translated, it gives CASSVSTSASSYNEQFF.

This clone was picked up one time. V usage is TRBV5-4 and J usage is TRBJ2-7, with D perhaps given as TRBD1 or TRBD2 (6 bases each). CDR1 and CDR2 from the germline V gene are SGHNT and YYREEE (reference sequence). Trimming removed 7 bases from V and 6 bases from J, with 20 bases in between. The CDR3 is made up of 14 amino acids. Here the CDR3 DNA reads TGTGCCAGCGGTCCCCGGGGGCAGGACAGCGAGCAGTACTTC. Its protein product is CASGPRGQDSEQYF.

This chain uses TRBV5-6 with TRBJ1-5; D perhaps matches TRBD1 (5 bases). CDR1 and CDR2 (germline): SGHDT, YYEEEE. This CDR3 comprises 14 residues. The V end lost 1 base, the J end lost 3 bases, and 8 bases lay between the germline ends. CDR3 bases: TGTGCCAGCAGCTTGAGGGGATTCAATCAGCCCCAGCATTTT. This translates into CASSLRGFNQPQHF.

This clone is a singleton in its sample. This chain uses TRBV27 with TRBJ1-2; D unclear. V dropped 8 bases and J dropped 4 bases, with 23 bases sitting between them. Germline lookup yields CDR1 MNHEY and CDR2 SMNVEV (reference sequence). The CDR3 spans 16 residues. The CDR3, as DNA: TGTGCCAGCTTAAATTTAGCGTCTGGTGGACCCTATGGCTACACCTTC. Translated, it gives CASLNLASGGPYGYTF.

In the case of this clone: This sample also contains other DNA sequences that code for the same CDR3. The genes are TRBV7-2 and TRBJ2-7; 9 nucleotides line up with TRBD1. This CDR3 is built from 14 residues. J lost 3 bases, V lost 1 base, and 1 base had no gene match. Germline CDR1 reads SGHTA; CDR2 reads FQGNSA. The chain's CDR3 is CASSLETGGYEQYF. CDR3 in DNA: TGTGCCAGCAGCTTAGAGACAGGGGGCTACGAGCAGTACTTC.